The T cell receptor (beta chain) described here comes from a study of radiation and T cells in renal cell carcinoma. General study findings and limits: Dominant CDR3 motifs occupied more repertoire in irradiated than control tumors.

Profiled with immunoSEQ multiplex PCR; TCRdb holds only in-frame clones, not every one. This sample has nearly 20,000 clones; less than 65% occur once, and the top ten carry around 12%. With regard to this clone: Its target is not known.

The treatment: 15 Gy SBRT to primary tumor, nephrectomy 4 weeks later. Nephrectomy followed 15 Gy stereotactic body radiation by 4 weeks. CDR1 and CDR2 from the germline V gene are LNHDA and SQIVND (reference sequence). This CDR3 spans 15 amino acids. Trimming took 11 bases from V and 4 from J, leaving 21 bases between them. Sample: tumor tissue, taken from a patient whose treatment included radiotherapy and nephrectomy. The sequence was collected from a woman in her seventies with renal cell carcinoma. The chain links TRBV19 to TRBJ1-5; D is undetermined. DNA for the CDR3: TGTGCCCCCGAACCGGGCGGTATACGAAATCAGCCCCAGCATTTT. Residues: CAPEPGGIRNQPQHF.